This is a list of T cell receptor beta chains from one sample in a study of T cells after yellow fever vaccination. TCRdb independently ran MiXCR on the 5' RACE reads; one entry per CDR3 protein. The sample shows approximately 550,000 distinct CDR3 sequences, 15% to 20% of them seen only once. Sequenced material: PBMCs, taken 15 days after the yellow fever booster vaccination. All receptors come from a man younger than 45 who received the YFV17D yellow fever vaccine. CDR3s include the opening cysteine and the closing phenylalanine or tryptophan. Each record gives: CDR3 protein, D gene, J gene, V gene. The D gene is left open where the match is weak.

CDR3aa: CASSPRSGTGWSEQYF; d_gene: TRBD1; j_gene: TRBJ2-7; v_gene: TRBV27
CDR3aa: CASSVGTEGYEQYF; d_gene: TRBD1; j_gene: TRBJ2-7; v_gene: TRBV9
CDR3aa: CAWSPGRVPTDTQYF; d_gene: TRBD2; j_gene: TRBJ2-3; v_gene: TRBV30
CDR3aa: CASSIPGASGANVLTF; d_gene: -; j_gene: TRBJ2-6; v_gene: TRBV19
CDR3aa: CASSPGSKNTGELFF; d_gene: -; j_gene: TRBJ2-2; v_gene: TRBV4-3
CDR3aa: CAWSARAGDYGYTF; d_gene: -; j_gene: TRBJ1-2; v_gene: TRBV30
CDR3aa: CASSFDRYTDTQYF; d_gene: -; j_gene: TRBJ2-3; v_gene: TRBV7-2
CDR3aa: CASSQDPLGREQFF; d_gene: -; j_gene: TRBJ2-1; v_gene: TRBV4-3
CDR3aa: CSATGLAGEGYNEQFF; d_gene: TRBD2; j_gene: TRBJ2-1; v_gene: TRBV20-1
CDR3aa: CASSIYNSPLHF; d_gene: -; j_gene: TRBJ1-6; v_gene: TRBV28
CDR3aa: CASSSRTSGRRYNEQFF; d_gene: TRBD2; j_gene: TRBJ2-1; v_gene: TRBV6-5
CDR3aa: CASLTHAGEQYF; d_gene: -; j_gene: TRBJ2-7; v_gene: TRBV19
CDR3aa: CASTRGGGPYEQYF; d_gene: TRBD2; j_gene: TRBJ2-7; v_gene: TRBV12-3/TRBV12-4
CDR3aa: CSAKDTTDQETQYF; d_gene: -; j_gene: TRBJ2-5; v_gene: TRBV20-1
CDR3aa: CASSQRDNFNGYTF; d_gene: -; j_gene: TRBJ1-2; v_gene: TRBV3-1
CDR3aa: CASNPETHGQYF; d_gene: -; j_gene: TRBJ2-7; v_gene: TRBV2
CDR3aa: CSARGQPGANVLTF; d_gene: -; j_gene: TRBJ2-6; v_gene: TRBV20-1
CDR3aa: CASKKRVTGTVLFF; d_gene: TRBD1; j_gene: TRBJ2-1; v_gene: TRBV2
CDR3aa: CSARDLGGPGHNEQFF; d_gene: -; j_gene: TRBJ2-1; v_gene: TRBV20-1
CDR3aa: CASSTGEPPTDTQYF; d_gene: -; j_gene: TRBJ2-3; v_gene: TRBV21-1
CDR3aa: CASTAADTQYF; d_gene: -; j_gene: TRBJ2-3; v_gene: TRBV6-6
CDR3aa: CSARALAEETQYF; d_gene: TRBD2; j_gene: TRBJ2-5; v_gene: TRBV20-1